These 32 T cell receptor beta chains share one sample of origin, sequenced in a study of shared clonotypes between healthy human individuals. Clones were sequenced by immunoSEQ multiplex PCR, and TCRdb holds only the in-frame ones, with some missing. The table records around 2,000,000 clones, about 95% of them present only once. CD45RO-negative cells were positively selected for CCR7, leaving out terminally differentiated effector memory CD45RA+ cells. The specimen was naive CD8+ T cells sorted from blood. The receptors were sampled from a man aged 18 to 30 in good health.

V usage is TRBV7-2 and J usage is TRBJ2-7; 11 nucleotides align to TRBD1. Per the germline V gene, CDR1 is SGHTA and CDR2 is FQGNSA. The CDR3 is made up of 15 amino acids. Trimming removed 3 bases from V and 7 bases from J; junction bases left unmatched: 8. The CDR3: CASSLGQGVREEQYF. The CDR3 region has the DNA TGTGCCAGCAGCTTGGGACAGGGGGTGAGGGAAGAGCAGTACTTC.

The rearrangement uses TRBV27 and TRBJ1-2; D is ambiguous. Germline V gene sequence: CDR1 MNHEY, CDR2 SMNVEV (reference sequence). V was pared by 6 bases and J by 2 bases, with 13 bases between. The CDR3 is made up of 14 amino acids. The CDR3 region has the DNA TGTGCCAGCAGATCCCTATCAATGAACTATGGCTACACCTTC. Encoded protein: CASRSLSMNYGYTF.

The chain joins TRBV11-2 to TRBJ1-5; a possible D gene is TRBD1 (5 bases). Between the trimmed V and J ends, which lost 1 base and 4 bases, there was a span of 14 bases. From germline, CDR1 is SGHAT and CDR2 FQNNGV. The CDR3 runs 16 residues. CDR3 protein: CASSLVGGMGNQPQHF. The CDR3 DNA sequence: TGTGCCAGCAGCTTAGTTGGGGGGATGGGGAATCAGCCCCAGCATTTT.

The V gene is TRBV14, the J gene TRBJ1-4; D ambiguous. The CDR3 spans 14 residues. V gave up 1 base and J gave up 8 bases, with 11 bases separating them. Germline CDR1 SGHDN, CDR2 FVKESK. The CDR3 nucleotides are TGTGCCAGCAGCCAAGCGGGATATAAAGAAAAACTGTTTTTT. Its translation is CASSQAGYKEKLFF. Full variable domain (outside the CDR3, taken from reference TRBV14 and TRBJ1-4): EAGVTQFPSHSVIEKGQTVTLRCDPISGHDNLYWYRRVMGKEIKFLLHFVKESKQDESGMPNNRFLAERTGGTYSTLKVQPAELEDSGVYFCASSQAGYKEKLFFGSGTQLSVL.

This sequence joins TRBV19 and TRBJ1-2; D unclear. The V and J ends lost 0 bases and 8 bases respectively, with 16 bases between them. The CDR3 is 15 residues long. CDR1 LNHDA and CDR2 SQIVND come from the germline V gene (reference sequence). The chain's CDR3 is CASSIDLEENDGYTF. DNA of the CDR3: TGTGCCAGTAGTATAGATCTCGAAGAAAACGACGGCTACACCTTC.

This rearrangement joins TRBV27 to TRBJ2-3; possibly TRBD2 for D (7 bases). Per germline, CDR1 MNHEY and CDR2 SMNVEV (reference sequence). This CDR3 spans 15 amino acids. V gave up 7 bases and J gave up 2 bases, with 16 bases separating them. The CDR3 is CASTSGGLSTDTQYF. The CDR3 coding sequence is TGTGCCAGCACCTCCGGGGGGCTTTCCACAGATACGCAGTATTTT.

The genes are TRBV7-9 and TRBJ2-1; TRBD2 aligns across 9 bases. Germline V CDR1 and CDR2: SEHNR, FQNEAQ (reference sequence). V gave up 1 base and J gave up 1 base; unmatched junction bases: 2. The CDR3 has 16 residues. In DNA, the CDR3 is TGTGCCAGCAGCTTAGGCGGGAGGGGGTCCTACAATGAGCAGTTCTTC. Translation gives CASSLGGRGSYNEQFF.

The chain recombines TRBV7-2 with TRBJ2-1; D unclear. The V gene lost 3 bases and the J gene lost 0 bases, with 6 bases spanning the gap. CDR3 size: 14 residues. CDR1 is SGHTA and CDR2 is FQGNSA in the germline V gene. CDR3 in DNA: TGTGCCAGCAGCTTCCTCTCCTCCTACAATGAGCAGTTCTTC. Amino acid sequence: CASSFLSSYNEQFF.

The chain couples TRBV9 to TRBJ2-1; 10 bases are shared with TRBD2. The ends lost 0 bases at V and 8 bases at J; junction bases unmatched: 8. Germline V lookup: CDR1 SGDLS, CDR2 YYNGEE. This CDR3 has 16 residues. The CDR3 loop reads CASSVGPASGSHEQFF. Here the CDR3 DNA reads TGTGCCAGCAGCGTAGGGCCGGCTAGCGGGAGCCATGAGCAGTTCTTC. Using reference TRBV9 and TRBJ2-1 for the parts outside the CDR3, the full variable domain is DSGVTQTPKHLITATGQRVTLRCSPRSGDLSVYWYQQSLDQGLQFLIQYYNGEERAKGNILERFSAQQFPDLHSELNLSSLELGDSALYFCASSVGPASGSHEQFFGPGTRLTVL.

In the case of this clone: Additional DNA sequences in this sample encode the identical CDR3. CDR3 sequence reads: CATSRVREGRNEQFF. The DNA for the CDR3 is TGTGCCACCAGCAGAGTGCGGGAGGGCCGAAATGAGCAGTTCTTC. J is TRBJ2-1 and V is TRBV15; TRBD2 matches at 9 bases. This CDR3 region has 15 residues. The V gene end was trimmed by 1 base and the J gene end by 7 bases; junction bases not matched to a gene: 5. The V gene's germline CDR1 is LNHNV and CDR2 YYDKDF (reference sequence).

This chain connects TRBV6-5 to TRBJ2-1; D ambiguous. From germline, CDR1 is MNHEY and CDR2 SVGAGI. The CDR3 sequence is 15 residues long. Trimming shortened V by 5 bases and J by 4 bases, and 15 bases separated the two germline ends. CDR3 DNA: TGTGCCAGCAGTCTCGACGGACGGGCGTACAATGAGCAGTTCTTC. Protein product: CASSLDGRAYNEQFF.

V usage is TRBV5-1 and J usage is TRBJ2-3; 10 positions match TRBD2. There are 15 residues in the CDR3. Germline V gene lookup returns CDR1 SGHRS and CDR2 YFSETQ. The V gene end was trimmed by 3 bases and the J gene end by 5 bases; junction bases not matched to a gene: 6. The CDR3 nucleotides read TGCGCCAGCAGCTACAGCGGGAGGGCCATAGATACGCAGTATTTT. Its translation is CASSYSGRAIDTQYF.

The table lists this clone with a count of one. The chain carries TRBV5-1 and TRBJ2-5; 7 bases are shared with TRBD1. The CDR3 totals 17 residues. V trimming: 2 bases; J trimming: 2 bases; junction bases outside the gene matches: 12. Per germline, CDR1 SGHRS and CDR2 YFSETQ. The CDR3 region has the DNA TGCGCCAGCAGCTTTCCCCTTGTAAACAGGGGTCAAGAGACCCAGTACTTC. This gives the protein CASSFPLVNRGQETQYF.

This clone has a single count. The chain is built from TRBV28 and TRBJ1-5, with TRBD1 identical over 7 bases. J lost 0 bases, V lost 6 bases, and 17 bases had no gene match. Germline V gene data show CDR1 as MDHEN and CDR2 as SYDVKM. The CDR3 is 19 residues long. The DNA of the CDR3 is TGTGCCAGCAGCCGAAGGGTACAGGGGTTGAGGTATAGCAATCAGCCCCAGCATTTT. This translates into CASSRRVQGLRYSNQPQHF.

The chain links TRBV9 to TRBJ1-2; D unresolved. Per the germline V gene, CDR1 is SGDLS and CDR2 is YYNGEE. The CDR3 extends over 15 amino acids. The ends were cut back, 0 bases at V and 7 bases at J, with 16 bases in the middle. In DNA, the CDR3 is TGTGCCAGCAGCGTAGGGGTCTCCCAAGTAGGTGGCTACACCTTC. This translates into CASSVGVSQVGGYTF.

The V and J genes are TRBV14 and TRBJ2-2; 9 bases align to TRBD2. Germline CDR1 reads SGHDN; CDR2 reads FVKESK. The CDR3 length is 21 residues. V lost 1 base and J lost 2; bases outside the gene matches: 17. The CDR3 DNA reads TGTGCCAGCAGCCAAGCCCCACTATGGCGGGAGGGCCCTACAAACACCGGGGAGCTGTTTTTT. Amino acid sequence: CASSQAPLWREGPTNTGELFF.

For the CDR3, the DNA is TGTGCCAGCAGTATCCAGAGCTCCTACAATGAGCAGTTCTTC. Translating gives CASSIQSSYNEQFF. The chain has TRBV27 and TRBJ2-1; D is uncertain. Germline assignment: CDR1 MNHEY and CDR2 SMNVEV (reference sequence). The CDR3 runs 14 residues. Trimming shortened V by 5 bases and J by 0 bases, and 8 bases separated the two germline ends.

The chain combines TRBV10-3 with TRBJ2-1, with 7 bases that match TRBD1. CDR3 length: 15 residues. CDR1 is ENHRY and CDR2 is SYGVKD in the germline V gene. Losses at the gene ends were 6 bases for V and 0 bases for J; bases not matched to a gene: 5. CDR3: CAIRATGDSYNEQFF. The CDR3 coding sequence is TGTGCCATCAGGGCCACAGGGGACTCCTACAATGAGCAGTTCTTC.

The table lists this clone with a count of one. V usage is TRBV11-2 and J usage is TRBJ2-5; perhaps TRBD2 as D (8 bases). The germline V gene has CDR1 SGHAT and CDR2 FQNNGV. The CDR3 has 12 amino acids. Deletions cut 5 bases from V and 14 bases from J, with 18 bases between. The CDR3: CASSPGGDRQYF. In DNA, the CDR3 is TGTGCCAGCAGCCCGGGGGGGGACAGACAATACTTC. The complete variable domain, with remaining parts taken from reference TRBV11-2 and TRBJ2-5, reads EAGVAQSPRYKIIEKRQSVAFWCNPISGHATLYWYQQILGQGPKLLIQFQNNGVVDDSQLPKDRFSAERLKGVDSTLKIQPAKLEDSAVYLCASSPGGDRQYFGPGTRLLVL.

The rearrangement joins TRBV7-8 to TRBJ2-7, with 11 positions matching TRBD2. CDR1 is SGHVS, CDR2 FQNEAQ, per germline. The CDR3 spans 19 residues. J was trimmed by 4 bases and V by 5 bases; bases with no gene match: 19. Here the CDR3 DNA reads TGTGCCAGCAGCCCGCCGTTGACTAGCGGGACCCGGACAAATTACGAGCAGTACTTC. Translating gives CASSPPLTSGTRTNYEQYF.

This chain links TRBV15 with TRBJ1-4, with 10 bases aligning to TRBD1. With V trimmed by 0 bases and J by 6 bases, 4 bases remained unmatched. The CDR3 consists of 16 residues. CDR1 and CDR2 from the germline V gene are LNHNV and YYDKDF (reference sequence). CDR3 loop: CATSRDAGTGDEKLFF. In DNA, the CDR3 is TGTGCCACCAGCAGAGATGCCGGGACAGGGGATGAAAAACTGTTTTTT.

The J gene is TRBJ2-1, the V gene TRBV9; 9 nucleotides match TRBD1. The CDR3 totals 14 residues. Germline CDR1 and CDR2: SGDLS and YYNGEE. The J segment lost 5 bases and the V segment lost 3 bases, leaving 3 bases of the junction unmatched. CDR3: CASSEQGADNEQFF. For the CDR3, the DNA is TGTGCCAGCAGCGAACAGGGGGCTGACAATGAGCAGTTCTTC.

V and J are TRBV7-9 and TRBJ1-2; 11 positions agree with TRBD1. Germline V gene sequence: CDR1 SEHNR, CDR2 FQNEAQ (reference sequence). V shed 4 bases and J 4 bases; nucleotides not matched to a gene: 5. The CDR3 is made up of 15 amino acids. The CDR3 loop reads CASSSDRGQAYGYTF. The CDR3 DNA reads TGTGCCAGCAGCTCGGACAGGGGGCAGGCCTATGGCTACACCTTC.

This chain uses TRBV25-1 with TRBJ1-2; D is undetermined. Between the trimmed V and J ends, which lost 6 bases and 4 bases, there was a span of 15 bases. CDR3 length: 14 amino acids. Per the germline V gene, CDR1 is MGHDK and CDR2 is SYGVNS. CDR3 loop: CASRSPDPIYGYTF. For the CDR3, the DNA is TGTGCCAGCAGGAGTCCTGACCCAATCTATGGCTACACCTTC.

This clone was found once. V gene TRBV28 combines with J gene TRBJ1-5; D not certain. Germline assignment: CDR1 MDHEN and CDR2 SYDVKM. The CDR3 contains 12 residues. V lost 8 bases and J lost 4, with 9 bases in between. The CDR3: CASRAFNQPQHF. In DNA, the CDR3 is TGTGCCAGCCGCGCATTTAATCAGCCCCAGCATTTT.

The V call is TRBV27, the J call TRBJ2-7; 7 bases match TRBD1. The J segment lost 3 bases and the V segment lost 6 bases, leaving 5 bases of the junction unmatched. The CDR3 is 13 amino acids. CDR1 is MNHEY, CDR2 SMNVEV, per germline (reference sequence). CDR3 in DNA: TGTGCCAGCAGGACAGGGCGAGACTACGAGCAGTACTTC. Its translation: CASRTGRDYEQYF.

V gene TRBV11-2 combines with J gene TRBJ2-3; D call uncertain. The CDR3 loop spans 12 amino acids. CDR1 is SGHAT and CDR2 is FQNNGV in the germline V gene. Deletions cut 5 bases from V and 4 bases from J, with 7 bases between. The CDR3, as DNA: TGTGCCAGCAGCCTCCTGTCAGATACGCAGTATTTT. The encoded protein is CASSLLSDTQYF.

The chain joins TRBV29-1 to TRBJ2-7; 9 bases match TRBD2. This CDR3 spans 14 amino acids. Germline lookup yields CDR1 SQVTM and CDR2 ANQGSEA. V lost 4 bases, J lost 2 bases, and 6 bases stayed unmatched. In DNA, the CDR3 is TGCAGCGTTGGAGAAGCGGGAGGCACCTACGAGCAGTACTTC. Translated, it gives CSVGEAGGTYEQYF.

The CDR3 is CASSTPAQGTYEQYF. For the CDR3, the DNA is TGTGCCAGCAGCACACCGGCCCAGGGGACGTACGAGCAGTACTTC. V usage is TRBV13 and J usage is TRBJ2-7; tentative D call: TRBD1 (6 bases). Trimming stripped 5 bases from V and 4 bases from J, with 18 bases between. The CDR3 covers 15 residues. Germline V lookup: CDR1 PRHDT, CDR2 FYEKMQ (reference sequence). Supplemented by reference TRBV13 and TRBJ2-7, the full variable domain reads AAGVIQSPRHLIKEKRETATLKCYPIPRHDTVYWYQQGPGQDPQFLISFYEKMQSDKGSIPDRFSAQQFSDYHSELNMSSLELGDSALYFCASSTPAQGTYEQYFGPGTRLTVT.

This sequence joins TRBV4-1 and TRBJ2-7; D not certain. Deletions cut 2 bases from V and 1 base from J, with 6 bases between. Germline assignment: CDR1 MGHRA and CDR2 YSYEKL. The length of the CDR3 is 13 residues. The CDR3 region has the DNA TGCGCCAGCAGCCAATTAGGGTCCTACGAGCAGTACTTC. The encoded protein is CASSQLGSYEQYF.

V usage is TRBV5-6 and J usage is TRBJ1-3; D is unresolved. The length of the CDR3 is 15 residues. Per the germline V gene, CDR1 is SGHDT and CDR2 is YYEEEE. Deletions cut 5 bases from V and 3 bases from J, with 15 bases between. The CDR3: CASSPDPEGGNTIYF. CDR3 bases: TGTGCCAGCAGTCCTGACCCGGAGGGTGGAAACACCATATATTTT.

The CDR3 reads CASSFGGRPYEQYF. In DNA form, the CDR3 reads TGTGCCAGCAGCTTCGGGGGGCGTCCCTACGAGCAGTACTTC. The chain employs TRBV5-6 and TRBJ2-7; D possibly corresponds to TRBD2 (7 bases). V shed 2 bases and J shed 2 bases, with 11 bases lying between them. The CDR3 is 14 amino acids. CDR1 and CDR2 from the germline V gene are SGHDT and YYEEEE.